What follows are 12 T cell receptor beta chains derived from one specimen sequenced in a study of CD8+CD57+ T cells in acquired aplastic anemia. Genomic DNA provided the template from which TCR beta VDJ and CDR3 profiles were obtained. Each CDR3 protein gets one entry after TCRdb re-called the reads with MiXCR. Of a few hundred thousand distinct CDR3 sequences detected, roughly 34% appear once; the ten largest clones hold 0.75% to 0.95%. Individuals selected for sequencing had exhibited CD8+CD57+ cell expansion on flow cytometry. Sequenced input: sorted CD4+, CD8+, or CD8+CD57+ T cells (not recorded which) from PBMCs. The source of these receptors is a human donor with aplastic anemia.

This clonotype was counted many times. The chain employs TRBV10-3 and TRBJ1-5; D perhaps matches TRBD1 (5 bases). V lost 10 bases to trimming and J lost 0 bases, with 10 bases between them. CDR1 and CDR2 (germline): ENHRY, SYGVKD. This CDR3 spans 13 amino acids. Here the CDR3 DNA reads TGTGCCACTCAGGGAAATAGCAATCAGCCCCAGCATTTT. It encodes CATQGNSNQPQHF.

This clonotype has only a few counts. J is TRBJ2-4 and V is TRBV4-2; TRBD1 matches at 7 bases. Unmatched junction bases numbered 7, after V lost 5 bases and J lost 6 bases. The germline CDR1 and CDR2 sequences are LGHNA and YNFKEQ. The CDR3 runs 14 residues. The CDR3 loop reads CASSRRTGGNIQYF. The CDR3 coding sequence is TGTGCCAGCAGCAGAAGGACAGGAGGAAACATTCAGTACTTC.

The V call is TRBV20-1, the J call TRBJ2-5; perhaps TRBD1 as D (6 bases). The CDR3 totals 14 residues. In germline, CDR1 is DFQATT, CDR2 SNEGSKA (reference sequence). With 3 bases removed from V and 2 bases from J, the gap between germline ends came to 13 bases. Here the CDR3 DNA reads TGCAGTGCTAGTCTTCTTAGGGGGCAAGAGACCCAGTACTTC. It codes for CSASLLRGQETQYF.

Turning to this clonotype: Given a much more abundant clone one base away, this may be a read error. This sequence joins TRBV7-9 and TRBJ1-3, with D unclear. Germline loops: CDR1 SEHNR, CDR2 FQNEAQ (reference sequence). The CDR3 spans 13 residues. As DNA, the CDR3 is TGTGCCAGCAGCTTAGGTGCCGGAAGCACCATATATTTT. This sequence encodes CASSLGAGSTIYF.

This clonotype came up once. The rearrangement links TRBV5-1 to TRBJ1-1; D gene unclear. The CDR3 sequence is 14 residues long. V lost 7 bases, J lost 1 base, and 14 bases lay in between. CDR1 is SGHRS and CDR2 is YFSETQ in the germline V gene. CDR3 bases: TGCGCCAGCTCTAGACCAGACGAGAACACTGAAGCTTTCTTT. This codes for CASSRPDENTEAFF. Filled out from reference TRBV5-1 and TRBJ1-1, the complete variable domain reads KAGVTQTPRYLIKTRGQQVTLSCSPISGHRSVSWYQQTPGQGLQFLFEYFSETQRNKGNFPGRFSGRQFSNSRSEMNVSTLELGDSALYLCASSRPDENTEAFFGQGTRLTVV.

The table lists this clonotype with many counts. This chain joins TRBV12-3 or TRBV12-4 and TRBJ1-2; D remains ambiguous. The V end lost 3 bases, the J end lost 7 bases, and 9 bases lay between the germline ends. The CDR3 consists of 12 residues. The CDR3 DNA reads TGTGCCAGCAGTTTTGACGATGGTGGCTACACCTTC. Protein: CASSFDDGGYTF.

The chain employs TRBV7-3 and TRBJ1-1; 8 bases fit TRBD1. The CDR3 has 14 amino acids. With 5 bases clipped from V and 4 bases from J, the junction kept 6 bases outside the gene matches. Germline V CDR1 and CDR2: SGHTA, FQGTGA. The CDR3 DNA sequence: TGTGCCAGCAGCCCCACAGGGGGGAGCACTGAAGCTTTCTTT. As protein: CASSPTGGSTEAFF.

The CDR3 DNA sequence: TGTGCCAGCAGCAGTTATGGGACGGGCAATGAGCAGTTCTTC. This gives the protein CASSSYGTGNEQFF. This chain connects TRBV11-3 to TRBJ2-1; TRBD1 or TRBD2 may be the D gene (5 bases each). There are 14 residues in the CDR3. The V and J ends lost 5 bases and 6 bases respectively, with 14 bases between them. The germline gives CDR1 SGHNT, CDR2 YENEEA. Together with reference TRBV11-3 and TRBJ2-1, the CDR3 gives the full variable domain: EAGVVQSPRYKIIEKKQPVAFWCNPISGHNTLYWYLQNLGQGPELLIRYENEEAVDDSQLPKDRFSAERLKGVDSTLKIQPAELGDSAVYLCASSSYGTGNEQFFGPGTRLTVL.

This clonotype was observed many times. This sequence joins TRBV24-1 and TRBJ2-2, with TRBD1 as a possible D gene (6 bases). The CDR3 is 14 amino acids. CDR1 is KGHDR and CDR2 is SFDVKD in the germline V gene. V was pared by 4 bases and J by 6 bases, with 11 bases between. The CDR3, as DNA: TGTGCCACCAGTGACCCTCGACAGGCCGGGGAGCTGTTTTTT. Amino acid sequence: CATSDPRQAGELFF.

This clonotype was seen repeatedly, ten times or more. The chain is built from TRBV19 and TRBJ1-4; 9 bases are shared with TRBD1. V dropped 7 bases and J dropped 5; count of bases not matched to a gene: 8. CDR3 size: 15 residues. The V gene's germline CDR1 is LNHDA and CDR2 SQIVND (reference sequence). CDR3 DNA sequence: TGTGCCAGTACCTCCACAGGGGGCCGGAATGAAAAACTGTTTTTT. Amino acids: CASTSTGGRNEKLFF.

This clonotype was recorded many times. The chain uses TRBV9 and TRBJ1-2; D might be TRBD1 (6 bases). The CDR3 extends over 15 amino acids. Germline V gene sequence: CDR1 SGDLS, CDR2 YYNGEE. Between the trimmed V and J ends, which lost 3 bases and 3 bases, there was a span of 15 bases. The CDR3 is CASSGQERLDYGYTF. The CDR3, as DNA: TGTGCCAGCAGCGGACAGGAGCGGCTGGACTATGGCTACACCTTC.

With regard to this clonotype: This may be a read error: a much more frequent sequence differs by one nucleotide. The CDR3 does not close with the conserved phenylalanine or tryptophan, likely indicating a read error. The J gene is TRBJ2-7, the V gene TRBV20-1; 8 nucleotides match TRBD2. Germline-derived CDR1 and CDR2 are DFQATT and SNEGSKA (reference sequence). V lost 6 bases, J lost 4 bases, and 8 bases stayed unmatched. The CDR3 extends over 13 amino acids. The CDR3 is CSARERGIYEQYC. The CDR3 coding sequence is TGCAGTGCAAGGGAGCGGGGGATTTACGAGCAGTACTGC.